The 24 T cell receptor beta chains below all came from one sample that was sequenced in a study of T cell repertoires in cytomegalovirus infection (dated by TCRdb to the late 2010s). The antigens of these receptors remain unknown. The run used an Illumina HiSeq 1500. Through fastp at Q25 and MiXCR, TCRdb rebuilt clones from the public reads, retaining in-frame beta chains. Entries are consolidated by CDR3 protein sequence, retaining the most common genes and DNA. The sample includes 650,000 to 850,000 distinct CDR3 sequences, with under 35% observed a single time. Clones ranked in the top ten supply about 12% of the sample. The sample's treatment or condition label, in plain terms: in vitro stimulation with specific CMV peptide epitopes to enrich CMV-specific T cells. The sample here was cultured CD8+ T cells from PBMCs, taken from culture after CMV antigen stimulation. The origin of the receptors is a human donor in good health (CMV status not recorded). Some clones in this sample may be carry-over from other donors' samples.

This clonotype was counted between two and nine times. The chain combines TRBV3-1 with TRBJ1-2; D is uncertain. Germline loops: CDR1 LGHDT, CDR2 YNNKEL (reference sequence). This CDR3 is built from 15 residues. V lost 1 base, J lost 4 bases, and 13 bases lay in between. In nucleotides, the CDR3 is TGTGCCAGCAGCCAAGTTTTAGGTGGATCCTATGGCTACACCTTC. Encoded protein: CASSQVLGGSYGYTF.

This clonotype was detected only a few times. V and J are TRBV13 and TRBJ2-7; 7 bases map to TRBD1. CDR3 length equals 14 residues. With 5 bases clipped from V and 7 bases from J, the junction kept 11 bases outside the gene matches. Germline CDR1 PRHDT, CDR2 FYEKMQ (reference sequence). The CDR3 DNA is TGTGCCAGCAGCCCCGGGACAGCCCGACGGGAGCAGTACTTC. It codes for CASSPGTARREQYF. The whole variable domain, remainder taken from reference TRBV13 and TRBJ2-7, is AAGVIQSPRHLIKEKRETATLKCYPIPRHDTVYWYQQGPGQDPQFLISFYEKMQSDKGSIPDRFSAQQFSDYHSELNMSSLELGDSALYFCASSPGTARREQYFGPGTRLTVT.

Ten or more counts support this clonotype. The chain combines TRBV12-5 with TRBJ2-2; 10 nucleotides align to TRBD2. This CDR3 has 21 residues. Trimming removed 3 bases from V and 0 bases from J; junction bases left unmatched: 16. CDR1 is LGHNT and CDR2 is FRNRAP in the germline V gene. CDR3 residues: CASGFRLGTSVRTANTGELFF. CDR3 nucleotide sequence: TGTGCTAGTGGTTTTAGGCTAGGGACTAGCGTTAGAACCGCGAACACCGGGGAGCTGTTTTTT. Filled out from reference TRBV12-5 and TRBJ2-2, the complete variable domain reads DARVTQTPRHKVTEMGQEVTMRCQPILGHNTVFWYRQTMMQGLELLAYFRNRAPLDDSGMPKDRFSAEMPDATLATLKIQPSEPRDSAVYFCASGFRLGTSVRTANTGELFFGEGSRLTVL.

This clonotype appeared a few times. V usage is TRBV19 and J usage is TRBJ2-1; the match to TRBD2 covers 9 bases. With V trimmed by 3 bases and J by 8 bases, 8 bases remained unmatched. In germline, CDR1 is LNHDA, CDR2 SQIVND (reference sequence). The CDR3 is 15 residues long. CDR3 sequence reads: CASSIPGLALHEQFF. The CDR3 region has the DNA TGTGCCAGTAGTATTCCGGGACTAGCTCTCCATGAGCAGTTCTTC.

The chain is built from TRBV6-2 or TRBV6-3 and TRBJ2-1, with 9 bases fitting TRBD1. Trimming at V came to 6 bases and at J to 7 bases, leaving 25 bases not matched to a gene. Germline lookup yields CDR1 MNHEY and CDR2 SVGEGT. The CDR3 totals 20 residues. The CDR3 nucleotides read TGTGCCAGCAGCTTAGTTACCGGGACAGGGAATTTTAGGGGACAGAATGAGCAGTTCTTC. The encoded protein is CASSLVTGTGNFRGQNEQFF.

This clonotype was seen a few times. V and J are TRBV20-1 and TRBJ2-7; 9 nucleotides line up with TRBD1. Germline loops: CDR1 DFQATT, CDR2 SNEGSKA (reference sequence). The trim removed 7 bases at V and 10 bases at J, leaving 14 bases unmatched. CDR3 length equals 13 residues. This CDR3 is CSVRGQGQGIQYV. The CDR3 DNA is TGCAGTGTTAGGGGGCAGGGACAGGGAATACAGTACGTC.

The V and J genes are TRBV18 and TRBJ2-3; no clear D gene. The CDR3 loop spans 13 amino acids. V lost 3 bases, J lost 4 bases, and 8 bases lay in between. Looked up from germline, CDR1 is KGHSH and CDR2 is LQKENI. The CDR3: CASSPWPSDTQYF. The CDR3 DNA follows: TGTGCCAGCTCACCGTGGCCCTCAGATACGCAGTATTTT.

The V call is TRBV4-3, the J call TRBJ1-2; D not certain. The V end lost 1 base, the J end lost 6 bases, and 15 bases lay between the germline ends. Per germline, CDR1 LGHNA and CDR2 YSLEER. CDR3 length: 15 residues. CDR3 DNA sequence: TGCGCCAGCAGCCAAGGGCGGGCACTGAATAATGGCTACACCTTC. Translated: CASSQGRALNNGYTF.

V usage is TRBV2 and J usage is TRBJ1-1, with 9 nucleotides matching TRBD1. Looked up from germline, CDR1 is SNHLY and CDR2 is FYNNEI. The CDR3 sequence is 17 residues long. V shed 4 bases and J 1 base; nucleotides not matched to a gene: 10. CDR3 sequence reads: CASSGRDRVAGNTEAFF. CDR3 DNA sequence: TGTGCCAGCAGTGGTCGGGACAGGGTAGCAGGGAACACTGAAGCTTTCTTT. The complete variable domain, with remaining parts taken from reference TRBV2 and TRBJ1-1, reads EPEVTQTPSHQVTQMGQEVILRCVPISNHLYFYWYRQILGQKVEFLVSFYNNEISEKSEIFDDQFSVERPDGSNFTLKIRSTKLEDSAMYFCASSGRDRVAGNTEAFFGQGTRLTVV.

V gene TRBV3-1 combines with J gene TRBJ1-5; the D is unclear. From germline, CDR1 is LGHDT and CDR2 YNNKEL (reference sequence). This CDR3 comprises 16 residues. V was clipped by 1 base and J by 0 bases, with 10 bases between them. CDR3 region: CASSQVPIYSNQPQHF. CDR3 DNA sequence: TGTGCCAGCAGCCAAGTTCCAATATATAGCAATCAGCCCCAGCATTTT.

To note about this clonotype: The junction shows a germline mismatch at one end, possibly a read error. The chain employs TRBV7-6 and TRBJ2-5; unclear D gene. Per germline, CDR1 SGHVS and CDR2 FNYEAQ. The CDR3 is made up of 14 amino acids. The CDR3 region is CASSLAGRRETQYF. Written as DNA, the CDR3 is TGTGCTAGCAGCTTAGCCGGACGACGAGAGACCCAGTACTTC. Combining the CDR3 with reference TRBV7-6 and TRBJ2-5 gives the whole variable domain GAGVSQSPRYKVTKRGQDVALRCDPISGHVSLYWYRQALGQGPEFLTYFNYEAQQDKSGLPNDRFSAERPEGSISTLTIQRTEQRDSAMYRCASSLAGRRETQYFGPGTRLLVL.

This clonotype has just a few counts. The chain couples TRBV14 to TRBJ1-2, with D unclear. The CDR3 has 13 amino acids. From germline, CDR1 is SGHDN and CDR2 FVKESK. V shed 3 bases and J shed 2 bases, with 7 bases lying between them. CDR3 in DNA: TGTGCCAGCAGCCATTTGAGAAACTATGGCTACACCTTC. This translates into CASSHLRNYGYTF.

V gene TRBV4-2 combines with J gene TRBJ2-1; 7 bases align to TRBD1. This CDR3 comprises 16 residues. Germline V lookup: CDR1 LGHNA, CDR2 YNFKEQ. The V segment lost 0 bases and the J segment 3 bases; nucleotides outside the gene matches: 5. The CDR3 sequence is CASSQEQGESYNEQFF. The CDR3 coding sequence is TGTGCCAGCAGCCAAGAGCAGGGGGAGAGCTACAATGAGCAGTTCTTC.

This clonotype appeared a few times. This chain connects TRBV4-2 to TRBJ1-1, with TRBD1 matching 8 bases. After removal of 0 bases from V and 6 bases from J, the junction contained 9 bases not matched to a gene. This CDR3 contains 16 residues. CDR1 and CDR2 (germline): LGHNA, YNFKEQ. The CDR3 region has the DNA TGTGCCAGCAGCCAAGATTGGACAGGGTCATGGGCTGAAGCTTTCTTT. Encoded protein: CASSQDWTGSWAEAFF.

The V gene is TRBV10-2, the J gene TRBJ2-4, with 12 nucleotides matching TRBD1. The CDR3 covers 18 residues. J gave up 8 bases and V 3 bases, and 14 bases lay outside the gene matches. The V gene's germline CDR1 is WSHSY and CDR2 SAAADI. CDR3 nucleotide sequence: TGCGCCAGCAGTGAAATACCGCCGGGACAGGGGGCGTCAGACATTCAGTACTTC. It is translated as CASSEIPPGQGASDIQYF.

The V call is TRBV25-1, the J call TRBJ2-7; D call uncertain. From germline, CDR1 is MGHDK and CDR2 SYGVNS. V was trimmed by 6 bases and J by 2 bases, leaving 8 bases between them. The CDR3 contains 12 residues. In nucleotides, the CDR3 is TGTGCCAGCAGGGACGGAGCCTACGAGCAGTACGTC. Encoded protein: CASRDGAYEQYV.

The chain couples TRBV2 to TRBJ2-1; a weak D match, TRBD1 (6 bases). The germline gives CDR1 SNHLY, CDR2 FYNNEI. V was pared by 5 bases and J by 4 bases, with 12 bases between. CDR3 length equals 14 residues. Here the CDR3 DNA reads TGTGCCAGCAGTAAGAGGGGGTTTTACAATGAGCAGTTCTTC. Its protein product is CASSKRGFYNEQFF.

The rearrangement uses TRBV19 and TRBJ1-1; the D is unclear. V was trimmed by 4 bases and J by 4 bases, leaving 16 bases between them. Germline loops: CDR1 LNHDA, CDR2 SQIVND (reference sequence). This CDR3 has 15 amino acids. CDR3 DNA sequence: TGTGCCAGTAGTACCAGCGTTACAGCTGGCACTGAAGCTTTCTTT. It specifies CASSTSVTAGTEAFF.

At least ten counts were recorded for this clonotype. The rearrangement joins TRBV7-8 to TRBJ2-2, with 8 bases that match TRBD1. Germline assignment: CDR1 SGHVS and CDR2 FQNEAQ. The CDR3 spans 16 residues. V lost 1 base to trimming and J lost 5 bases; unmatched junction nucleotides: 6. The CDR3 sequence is CASSLGTGSFTGELFF. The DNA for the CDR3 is TGTGCCAGCAGCTTAGGGACAGGGTCATTTACCGGGGAGCTGTTTTTT.

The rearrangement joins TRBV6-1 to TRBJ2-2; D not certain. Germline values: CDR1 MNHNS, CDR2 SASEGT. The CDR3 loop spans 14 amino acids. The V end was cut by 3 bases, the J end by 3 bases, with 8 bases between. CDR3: CASSEDGYTGELFF. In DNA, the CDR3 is TGTGCCAGCAGTGAGGACGGCTACACCGGGGAGCTGTTTTTT.

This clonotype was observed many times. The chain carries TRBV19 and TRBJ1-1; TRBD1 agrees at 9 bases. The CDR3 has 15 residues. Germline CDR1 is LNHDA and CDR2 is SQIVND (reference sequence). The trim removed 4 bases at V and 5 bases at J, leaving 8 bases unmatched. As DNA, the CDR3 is TGTGCCAGTAGTACCCCGGGACAGGGATTGACTGAAGCTTTCTTT. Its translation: CASSTPGQGLTEAFF.

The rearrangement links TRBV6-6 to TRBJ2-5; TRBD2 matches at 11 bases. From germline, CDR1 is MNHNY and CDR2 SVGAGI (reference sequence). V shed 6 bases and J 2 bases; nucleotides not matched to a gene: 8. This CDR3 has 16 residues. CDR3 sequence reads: CASSHPSGGIQETQYF. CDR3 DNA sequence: TGTGCCAGCAGCCACCCTAGCGGGGGGATACAAGAGACCCAGTACTTC.

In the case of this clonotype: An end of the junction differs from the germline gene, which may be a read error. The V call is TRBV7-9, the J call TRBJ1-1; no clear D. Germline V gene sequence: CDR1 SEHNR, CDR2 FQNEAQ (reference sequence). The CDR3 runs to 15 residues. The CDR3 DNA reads TGTGCCTGCAGCTCTCCGGATCCCCGGGGCACTGAAGCTTTCTTT. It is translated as CACSSPDPRGTEAFF.

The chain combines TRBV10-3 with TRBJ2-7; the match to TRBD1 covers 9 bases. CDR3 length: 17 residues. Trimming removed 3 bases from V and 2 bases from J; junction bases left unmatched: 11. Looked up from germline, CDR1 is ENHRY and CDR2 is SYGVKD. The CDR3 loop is CAISDPEGDRETYEQYF. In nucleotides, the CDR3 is TGTGCCATCAGTGACCCCGAGGGGGACAGGGAGACCTACGAGCAGTACTTC.